The source of this T cell receptor (beta chain) is a study of blood T cell repertoires in COVID-19. About the study: The United States, Italy and Spain were the sources of the acute and convalescent COVID-19 samples. T cells, B-cell-depleted T cells, or PBMCs supplied cDNA or gDNA.

Original methodology: Scientists estimated how many nucleated cells there were by amplifying reference gene primers. This table comes from immunoSEQ multiplex PCR, and its TCRdb copy is limited to in-frame clones, with some not included. V, J and clone size are taken as reported in that table, and D and trimming were inferred from the DNA itself. The table shows under 300,000 clones, with 85% to 90% occurring only once. The CDR3 runs 14 residues. The V and J ends lost 5 bases and 1 base respectively, with 12 bases between them. Germline CDR1 is SEHNR and CDR2 is FQNEAQ (reference sequence). This chain links TRBV7-9 with TRBJ2-7, with no clear D. The specimen was peripheral blood. This TCR came from a woman in her 70s with active or convalescent COVID-19. The CDR3 bases are TGTGCCAGCAGCCATGGGCGCCAGTCCTACGAGCAGTACTTC. This codes for CASSHGRQSYEQYF.